These 29 T cell receptor beta chains were all obtained from the same sample, sequenced in a study of memory CD8 T cells in hepatitis C reinfection. The data were produced by immunoSEQ multiplex PCR, yet TCRdb's version contains in-frame clones alone and is incomplete. Here the sample spans around 45,000 clones, 85% to 90% being singletons. Time point here: late/post reinfection, 12 to 24 weeks after detection. Sorted cells were sequenced directly ex vivo without any in vitro expansion. Sequenced sample: naive CD8+ T cells sorted from blood. These receptors were collected from a man aged 18 to 35 with hepatitis C virus infection.

The chain couples TRBV6-6 to TRBJ2-2, with D possibly matching TRBD2 (7 bases). This CDR3 is 13 amino acids long. Per germline, CDR1 MNHNY and CDR2 SVGAGI (reference sequence). Trimming cost V 9 bases and J 5 bases, with 13 bases left between them. The CDR3 nucleotides read TGTGCCAGTTTAGGGGGGGGGACCGGGGAGCTGTTTTTT. Translated: CASLGGGTGELFF.

This sequence joins TRBV7-9 and TRBJ2-1, with 11 bases that match TRBD2. The ends lost 3 bases at V and 8 bases at J; junction bases unmatched: 6. CDR1 is SEHNR and CDR2 is FQNEAQ in the germline V gene (reference sequence). The CDR3 is made up of 15 amino acids. Here the CDR3 DNA reads TGTGCCAGCAGCTTTTTAACTAGCGGGAGCCATGAGCAGTTCTTC. Translated: CASSFLTSGSHEQFF.

The rearrangement uses TRBV2 and TRBJ2-2, with D perhaps matching TRBD2 (6 bases). The CDR3 contains 15 residues. Germline CDR1 reads SNHLY; CDR2 reads FYNNEI. The ends were cut back, 5 bases at V and 0 bases at J, with 10 bases in the middle. The CDR3 region is CASSRTSTNTGELFF. Written as DNA, the CDR3 is TGTGCCAGCAGTCGTACTAGCACGAACACCGGGGAGCTGTTTTTT.

The chain joins TRBV6-5 to TRBJ1-2, with 11 positions matching TRBD1. V gave up 6 bases and J gave up 8 bases; unmatched junction bases: 8. Per germline, CDR1 MNHEY and CDR2 SVGAGI. CDR3 length: 14 residues. CDR3 residues: CASSLLGTGGGYTF. The CDR3 DNA reads as TGTGCCAGCAGCCTCCTAGGGACAGGGGGAGGCTACACCTTC.

V and J are TRBV6-6 and TRBJ2-1; D gene uncertain. The CDR3 has 16 amino acids. Germline lookup yields CDR1 MNHNY and CDR2 SVGAGI (reference sequence). The V end was cut by 2 bases, the J end by 7 bases, with 18 bases between. The CDR3 region is CASSYPLATFYNEQFF. Here the CDR3 DNA reads TGTGCCAGCAGTTACCCACTCGCGACATTCTATAATGAGCAGTTCTTC.

The chain combines TRBV19 with TRBJ2-1; 9 nucleotides line up with TRBD2. This CDR3 has 14 residues. J was trimmed by 6 bases and V by 5 bases; bases with no gene match: 5. The V gene's germline CDR1 is LNHDA and CDR2 SQIVND (reference sequence). The CDR3 bases are TGTGCCAGTAGTCAAGCGGGGGGCCTCAATGAGCAGTTCTTC. This encodes CASSQAGGLNEQFF.

The chain recombines TRBV5-6 with TRBJ2-7; a possible D gene is TRBD2 (6 bases). V lost 4 bases and J 2 bases, leaving 13 bases between the germline ends. In germline, CDR1 is SGHDT, CDR2 YYEEEE. There are 14 residues in the CDR3. CDR3 residues: CASSETRRAYEQYF. Written as DNA, the CDR3 is TGTGCCAGCAGCGAGACACGGAGGGCCTACGAGCAGTACTTC.

This clone was found a few times. This rearrangement joins TRBV10-3 to TRBJ1-1; tentative D call: TRBD1 (6 bases). The CDR3 runs to 12 residues. V was pared by 11 bases and J by 1 base, with 11 bases between. The germline CDR1 and CDR2 sequences are ENHRY and SYGVKD. The CDR3 is CASQGGNTEAFF. Written as DNA, the CDR3 is TGTGCCTCACAGGGTGGGAACACTGAAGCTTTCTTT.

The chain combines TRBV7-8 with TRBJ2-5; 9 positions agree with TRBD1. The V and J ends lost 0 bases and 2 bases, in that order; junction bases with no gene match: 4. The CDR3 loop spans 16 amino acids. CDR1 and CDR2 from the germline V gene are SGHVS and FQNEAQ. Here the CDR3 DNA reads TGTGCCAGCAGCTTAGCTTCGGGACAGGGACAAGAGACCCAGTACTTC. This sequence encodes CASSLASGQGQETQYF.

The J gene is TRBJ2-7, the V gene TRBV28; D uncertain. The germline V gene encodes CDR1 MDHEN and CDR2 SYDVKM. CDR3 length: 12 residues. Trimming left V 3 bases short and J 5 bases short, with 8 bases between. The CDR3 here is CASSFYSNEQYF. Here the CDR3 DNA reads TGTGCCAGCAGTTTCTACAGCAACGAGCAGTACTTC.

The chain couples TRBV27 to TRBJ1-2; D not resolved. The CDR3 is made up of 16 amino acids. Germline lookup yields CDR1 MNHEY and CDR2 SMNVEV (reference sequence). V lost 0 bases to trimming and J lost 4 bases, with 15 bases between them. The CDR3 sequence: CASSLSVDGIAYGYTF. In DNA, the CDR3 is TGTGCCAGCAGTTTATCCGTTGACGGGATAGCCTATGGCTACACCTTC.

The rearrangement links TRBV28 to TRBJ2-3; no clear D. Per germline, CDR1 MDHEN and CDR2 SYDVKM. CDR3 length: 16 residues. The V gene lost 6 bases and the J gene lost 0 bases, with 16 bases spanning the gap. CDR3: CASRPPTLTSTDTQYF. In nucleotides, the CDR3 is TGTGCCAGCAGACCTCCTACCCTAACTAGCACAGATACGCAGTATTTT. The full variable domain, its missing parts supplied by reference TRBV28 and TRBJ2-3, is DVKVTQSSRYLVKRTGEKVFLECVQDMDHENMFWYRQDPGLGLRLIYFSYDVKMKEKGDIPEGYSVSREKKERFSLILESASTNQTSMYLCASRPPTLTSTDTQYFGPGTRLTVL.

The gene calls are TRBV7-9 and TRBJ2-7; D is possibly TRBD2 (6 bases). The ends were cut back, 6 bases at V and 5 bases at J, with 17 bases in the middle. Germline V gives CDR1 SEHNR, CDR2 FQNEAQ (reference sequence). This CDR3 has 14 residues. CDR3 sequence (DNA): TGTGCCAGCAGTTCCTCCCTTGCGGGGCACGAGCAGTACTTC. Translated: CASSSSLAGHEQYF.

This clone was observed a few times. The genes are TRBV7-2 and TRBJ2-3; no definite D call. The CDR3 consists of 12 residues. The ends were cut back, 4 bases at V and 6 bases at J, with 8 bases in the middle. CDR1 SGHTA and CDR2 FQGNSA come from the germline V gene. The CDR3 DNA is TGTGCCAGCAGCTCCCCGTCGGATACGCAGTATTTT. As protein: CASSSPSDTQYF.

The rearrangement uses TRBV29-1 and TRBJ1-1; D is possibly TRBD1 (6 bases). From germline, CDR1 is SQVTM and CDR2 ANQGSEA. Trimming shortened V by 1 base and J by 3 bases, and 15 bases separated the two germline ends. The CDR3 is 15 residues long. The CDR3 bases are TGCAGCGTTGAAGGGTCGGGGGGCAGTGACACTGAAGCTTTCTTT. Its translation: CSVEGSGGSDTEAFF.

This clone has a handful of counts. This chain connects TRBV4-3 to TRBJ1-1; no clear D gene. The CDR3 sequence is 13 residues long. Germline loops: CDR1 LGHNA, CDR2 YSLEER. V was trimmed by 1 base and J by 5 bases, leaving 8 bases between them. CDR3 sequence reads: CASSQGRRTEAFF. For the CDR3, the DNA is TGCGCCAGCAGCCAAGGGAGGAGGACTGAAGCTTTCTTT.

The rearrangement links TRBV7-9 to TRBJ1-1; 10 bases align to TRBD1. The CDR3 length is 16 residues. V was pared by 0 bases and J by 5 bases, with 6 bases of the junction left unmatched. Germline V gene sequence: CDR1 SEHNR, CDR2 FQNEAQ (reference sequence). The chain's CDR3 is CASSLAPGQGRTEAFF. The CDR3 nucleotides read TGTGCCAGCAGCTTAGCACCGGGACAGGGGAGAACTGAAGCTTTCTTT. Full variable domain (rest looked up from reference TRBV7-9 and TRBJ1-1): DTGVSQNPRHKITKRGQNVTFRCDPISEHNRLYWYRQTLGQGPEFLTYFQNEAQLEKSRLLSDRFSAERPKGSFSTLEIQRTEQGDSAMYLCASSLAPGQGRTEAFFGQGTRLTVV.

The chain links TRBV19 to TRBJ2-3, with D possibly being TRBD2 (5 bases). The ends were cut back, 3 bases at V and 6 bases at J, with 16 bases in the middle. The CDR3 is 15 amino acids. The germline gives CDR1 LNHDA, CDR2 SQIVND (reference sequence). CDR3 amino acids: CASSMTRDLSDTQYF. The CDR3 DNA sequence: TGTGCCAGTAGTATGACGAGGGATCTATCGGATACGCAGTATTTT.

The chain is built from TRBV9 and TRBJ2-7; TRBD1 aligns across 11 bases. V was pared by 4 bases and J by 7 bases, with 7 bases of the junction left unmatched. The germline gives CDR1 SGDLS, CDR2 YYNGEE. The CDR3 contains 14 residues. The CDR3 here is CASSPGQGAYEQYF. DNA for the CDR3: TGTGCCAGCAGCCCCGGACAGGGGGCTTATGAGCAGTACTTC.

The gene calls are TRBV28 and TRBJ2-7; 12 bases align to TRBD2. The V gene end was trimmed by 3 bases and the J gene end by 5 bases; junction bases not matched to a gene: 5. The V gene's germline CDR1 is MDHEN and CDR2 SYDVKM. The length of the CDR3 is 15 residues. The DNA of the CDR3 is TGTGCCAGCAGTTTGACTAGCGGGAGACTAAACGAGCAGTACTTC. This translates into CASSLTSGRLNEQYF.

This chain joins TRBV6-5 and TRBJ1-1, with D possibly matching TRBD1 (6 bases). With 5 bases removed from V and 1 base from J, the gap between germline ends came to 8 bases. The germline V gene encodes CDR1 MNHEY and CDR2 SVGAGI. This CDR3 region has 13 residues. The CDR3 here is CASSAQGNTEAFF. The CDR3 region has the DNA TGTGCCAGCAGTGCACAGGGGAACACTGAAGCTTTCTTT.

The V call is TRBV6-4, the J call TRBJ2-7; D unclear. Trimming took 4 bases from V and 2 from J, leaving 12 bases between them. CDR3 size: 14 residues. Germline loops: CDR1 MRHNA, CDR2 SNTAGT. CDR3 in amino acids: CASSVRHLPYEQYF. The CDR3 DNA follows: TGTGCCAGCAGTGTTAGACACTTACCCTACGAGCAGTACTTC.

The V and J genes are TRBV4-1 and TRBJ2-2; 11 bases line up with TRBD1. The CDR3 runs to 15 residues. Germline CDR1 and CDR2: MGHRA and YSYEKL. The V segment lost 4 bases and the J segment 5 bases; nucleotides outside the gene matches: 3. The CDR3 region has the DNA TGCGCCAGCAGCCGTGGGACAGGGGGGACCGGGGAGCTGTTTTTT. Translation gives CASSRGTGGTGELFF.

The gene calls are TRBV6-5 and TRBJ2-7; a possible D gene is TRBD1 (7 bases). The germline V gene encodes CDR1 MNHEY and CDR2 SVGAGI. The CDR3 extends over 13 amino acids. The V gene lost 5 bases and the J gene lost 5 bases, with 13 bases spanning the gap. The CDR3 reads CASSGTGEDEQYV. The DNA of the CDR3 is TGTGCCAGCAGTGGTACAGGGGAGGACGAGCAGTACGTC.

This chain connects TRBV4-1 to TRBJ1-4; 8 bases map to TRBD1. CDR3 length equals 15 residues. J was trimmed by 8 bases and V by 1 base; bases with no gene match: 6. The V gene's germline CDR1 is MGHRA and CDR2 YSYEKL. CDR3 protein: CASSQVDRGDEKLFF. The CDR3 DNA is TGCGCCAGCAGCCAAGTAGACAGGGGAGACGAAAAACTGTTTTTT.

The genes are TRBV27 and TRBJ1-2, with TRBD1 matching over 8 bases. The germline V gene encodes CDR1 MNHEY and CDR2 SMNVEV (reference sequence). The CDR3 is made up of 13 amino acids. J was trimmed by 7 bases and V by 5 bases; bases with no gene match: 6. DNA for the CDR3: TGTGCCAGCAGTCTCGGGACAGGTGGTGGCTACACCTTC. As protein: CASSLGTGGGYTF.

The rearrangement uses TRBV6-5 and TRBJ1-1; no clear D. The germline gives CDR1 MNHEY, CDR2 SVGAGI. The V gene lost 5 bases and the J gene lost 1 base, with 8 bases spanning the gap. The CDR3 consists of 13 residues. The CDR3 loop reads CASSTTANTEAFF. Written as DNA, the CDR3 is TGTGCCAGCAGTACCACAGCGAACACTGAAGCTTTCTTT.

The chain links TRBV27 to TRBJ1-1; TRBD1 is a possible D gene (5 bases). This CDR3 is 14 amino acids long. Germline CDR1 reads MNHEY; CDR2 reads SMNVEV (reference sequence). V lost 5 bases and J 1 base, leaving 11 bases between the germline ends. In DNA form, the CDR3 reads TGTGCCAGCAGTCCGCCGGGGGGGAACACTGAAGCTTTCTTT. It encodes CASSPPGGNTEAFF.

The rearrangement links TRBV6-1 to TRBJ1-1; no definite D call. From germline, CDR1 is MNHNS and CDR2 SASEGT. CDR3 length: 13 amino acids. Trimming cost V 5 bases and J 1 base, with 8 bases left between them. The CDR3 sequence is CASSTTANTEAFF. In DNA form, the CDR3 reads TGTGCCAGCAGTACCACAGCGAACACTGAAGCTTTCTTT.